The source of this TCR beta chain is a study of cytomegalovirus exposure and HLA in healthy donors. Study context: Samples from HLA-typed donors yielded about 86 million unique TCRs in an early data release.

As regards this clone: The antigen remains undetermined.

Findings and caveats of the study: Indistinguishability led to the exclusion of some V segments, TRBV6-2 and TRBV6-3 included. Approximately 160 TCR beta chains were listed as cytomegalovirus-associated. Presence/absence analyses rested on an assumption that sequencing depth was roughly uniform across donors.

The PCR had 60 Vbeta and 13 Jbeta primers. Data came from immunoSEQ multiplex PCR; TCRdb stores just in-frame clones and leaves some out. The table shows 120,000 or so clones, with more than 65% occurring only once. The germline V and J ends were trimmed by 4 bases and 5 bases, with 9 bases remaining between them. In germline, CDR1 is MNHNY, CDR2 SVGAGI (reference sequence). The CDR3 totals 13 residues. This clonotype originated in a man between 18 and 29 years old in good health and CMV-seronegative. Sequencing used PBMCs. The chain joins TRBV6-6 to TRBJ1-5; D is unclear. The CDR3 spells CASSSLLHQPQHF. The CDR3 DNA follows: TGTGCCAGCAGTTCTCTTCTTCATCAGCCCCAGCATTTT.